Presented here are 10 T cell receptor beta chains from one specimen sequenced in a study of beta chain features in type 1 diabetes. Broader study findings: Patients with Type 1 diabetes showed moderately but significantly shorter TCRB CDR3s in all four CD4+ subsets.

For these receptors, no antigen is known. cDNA synthesis used the whole RNA isolate, giving expressed TCRB sequences. Clones were read by immunoSEQ multiplex PCR, and TCRdb kept only the in-frame ones, dropping some. The sample consists of 250,000 to 300,000 clones, around 24% of them appearing once. The sequenced sample consisted of naive CD4+ T cells from blood. These receptors all come from a woman aged 25 to 39 with type 1 diabetes.

Only a few counts were recorded for this clone. The rearrangement links TRBV6-6 to TRBJ1-2, with D hard to call. V dropped 4 bases and J dropped 8 bases, with 20 bases sitting between them. Germline CDR1 MNHNY, CDR2 SVGAGI (reference sequence). The CDR3 totals 15 residues. Written as DNA, the CDR3 is TGTGCCAGCAGTTCTCACCTTGAACTTACGGGAGGCTACACCTTC. This encodes CASSSHLELTGGYTF.

The rearrangement links TRBV29-1 to TRBJ2-1; 8 bases map to TRBD2. The CDR3 sequence is 13 residues long. Germline loops: CDR1 SQVTM, CDR2 ANQGSEA. CDR3 amino acids: CIVGTRATNEQFF. CDR3 nucleotide sequence: TGCATCGTGGGGACTAGGGCTACGAATGAGCAGTTCTTC.

The chain combines TRBV5-4 with TRBJ2-2, with 7 bases lining up with TRBD1. Losses at the gene ends were 4 bases for V and 4 bases for J; bases not matched to a gene: 10. This CDR3 contains 16 residues. Germline CDR1 and CDR2: SGHNT and YYREEE (reference sequence). The CDR3 is CASSAVQGSSTGELFF. The CDR3 region has the DNA TGTGCCAGCAGCGCCGTACAGGGGTCGTCCACCGGGGAGCTGTTTTTT.

The V call is TRBV18, the J call TRBJ2-2; 8 bases fit TRBD1. Germline V gives CDR1 KGHSH, CDR2 LQKENI. The length of the CDR3 is 15 residues. Losses at the gene ends were 3 bases for V and 3 bases for J; bases not matched to a gene: 3. As DNA, the CDR3 is TGTGCCAGCTCACCTAACAGGGGGGACACCGGGGAGCTGTTTTTT. Its translation: CASSPNRGDTGELFF.

The rearrangement links TRBV6-5 to TRBJ2-6; TRBD1 might be the D (5 bases). The germline V and J ends were trimmed by 4 bases and 0 bases, with 7 bases remaining between them. CDR3 length: 15 residues. From germline, CDR1 is MNHEY and CDR2 SVGAGI. The CDR3 DNA follows: TGTGCCAGCAGTTTCCAGGGCTCTGGGGCCAACGTCCTGACTTTC. Translating gives CASSFQGSGANVLTF.

The rearrangement joins TRBV12-5 to TRBJ2-1; D is uncertain. The CDR3 is 13 amino acids. Trimming cost V 0 bases and J 9 bases, with 9 bases left between them. Germline assignment: CDR1 LGHNT and CDR2 FRNRAP. The CDR3 sequence is CASGLVLSREQFF. CDR3 nucleotides: TGTGCTAGTGGTTTGGTATTATCCCGTGAGCAGTTCTTC.

The chain links TRBV30 to TRBJ2-7, with D possibly TRBD1 on 6 matching bases. CDR1 GTSNPN and CDR2 SVGIG come from the germline V gene (reference sequence). The CDR3 totals 12 residues. V gave up 4 bases and J gave up 5 bases, with 12 bases separating them. CDR3 region: CAWKVGAHEQYF. Written as DNA, the CDR3 is TGTGCCTGGAAGGTGGGGGCCCACGAGCAGTACTTC.

The rearrangement uses TRBV4-2 and TRBJ2-6; 7 bases are a match to TRBD1. Germline-derived CDR1 and CDR2 are LGHNA and YNFKEQ. CDR3 length: 18 amino acids. V was clipped by 1 base and J by 0 bases; unmatched bases: 6. CDR3 in amino acids: CASSQAGQVPSGANVLTF. The CDR3 coding sequence is TGTGCCAGCAGCCAAGCCGGACAGGTTCCCTCTGGGGCCAACGTCCTGACTTTC.

This rearrangement joins TRBV9 to TRBJ1-1; D ambiguous. Trimming shortened V by 3 bases and J by 4 bases, and 16 bases separated the two germline ends. Germline loops: CDR1 SGDLS, CDR2 YYNGEE. CDR3 size: 15 residues. In DNA form, the CDR3 reads TGTGCCAGCAGCGACGATCCCATTAGATCCACTGAAGCTTTCTTT. Protein: CASSDDPIRSTEAFF.

This clone occurred a few times. This chain uses TRBV9 with TRBJ2-1; a weak D match, TRBD1 (5 bases). Germline CDR1 reads SGDLS; CDR2 reads YYNGEE. The V end lost 3 bases, the J end lost 4 bases, and 14 bases lay between the germline ends. This CDR3 region has 15 residues. Here the CDR3 reads CASSAEGDLYNEQFF. The CDR3 DNA reads as TGTGCCAGCAGCGCCGAAGGGGATTTATACAATGAGCAGTTCTTC.